This T cell receptor beta chain came from a study of T-cell memory formation after mild COVID-19. This clonotype was picked up a small number of times. The CDR3 extends over 14 amino acids. V dropped 7 bases and J dropped 1; count of bases not matched to a gene: 3. Sample barcodes and UMIs were carried by the TCR alpha and TCR beta cDNA libraries that 5'RACE generated with constant-segment primers. TCRdb re-derived calls from the 5' RACE reads in MiXCR, one entry per CDR3 protein. The repertoire has under 300,000 distinct CDR3 sequences, around 17% of them found once; the top ten carry approximately 3.5%.

The V gene is TRBV12-3 or TRBV12-4, the J gene TRBJ2-2, with TRBD2 matching 7 bases. The source material was PBMCs or a T cell subset sorted from them (not recorded which). The TCR comes from a man aged 18-30 years who had mild COVID-19 (a few samples of this study predate the infection). Cell type and time point are not known. The CDR3 bases are TGTGCCAGCACCAAGCGGGGGAACACCGGGGAGCTGTTTTTT. Translation gives CASTKRGNTGELFF.